The 9 T cell receptor beta chains reported below all come from one sample, sequenced in a study of T cell changes during pregnancy in multiple sclerosis. Sequenced by immunoSEQ multiplex PCR; TCRdb stores in-frame clones only, minus some. This table holds around 77,000 clones, roughly 91% found once. This specimen consisted of peripheral blood, obtained in the third trimester of pregnancy. The receptors shown here come from a female donor in good health, enrolled as a control in a pregnancy study.

Here the CDR3 DNA reads TGCGCCAGCAGCCCGGCGGAACTGAACACCGGGGAGCTGTTTTTT. This translates into CASSPAELNTGELFF. The chain joins TRBV4-1 to TRBJ2-2; no reliable D call. CDR3 length: 15 residues. Trimming took 4 bases from V and 1 from J, leaving 10 bases between them. Per the germline V gene, CDR1 is MGHRA and CDR2 is YSYEKL.

V usage is TRBV27 and J usage is TRBJ1-2; D unresolved. With 1 base removed from V and 5 bases from J, the gap between germline ends came to 8 bases. The CDR3 runs to 13 residues. CDR1 and CDR2 (germline): MNHEY, SMNVEV (reference sequence). The CDR3 loop reads CASSLFAGYGYTF. Written as DNA, the CDR3 is TGTGCCAGCAGTTTATTTGCGGGGTATGGCTACACCTTC.

The chain employs TRBV19 and TRBJ1-5; D is possibly TRBD1 (5 bases). The CDR3 is 16 residues long. Germline values: CDR1 LNHDA, CDR2 SQIVND (reference sequence). Trimming shortened V by 6 bases and J by 3 bases, and 18 bases separated the two germline ends. CDR3 bases: TGTGCCAGTAGCCTATATAGGGACTCCCTCAATCAGCCCCAGCATTTT. The encoded protein is CASSLYRDSLNQPQHF.

V usage is TRBV19 and J usage is TRBJ1-6; D is uncertain. The CDR3 spans 14 residues. The V end was cut by 7 bases, the J end by 0 bases, with 7 bases between. The germline gives CDR1 LNHDA, CDR2 SQIVND (reference sequence). CDR3 region: CASKHSSYNSPLHF. CDR3 nucleotides: TGTGCCAGTAAGCACAGCTCCTATAATTCACCCCTCCACTTT.

This clone was found a few times. V usage is TRBV30 and J usage is TRBJ1-1, with a tentative D call TRBD1 (6 bases). This CDR3 spans 11 amino acids. Per germline, CDR1 GTSNPN and CDR2 SVGIG (reference sequence). The ends were cut back, 8 bases at V and 10 bases at J, with 17 bases in the middle. The CDR3 bases are TGTGCCCTATATCCAGGGGTAACAGCTTTCTTT. This codes for CALYPGVTAFF.

The V and J genes are TRBV6-1 and TRBJ2-1; D not certain. CDR1 and CDR2 (germline): MNHNS, SASEGT. The V gene lost 4 bases and the J gene lost 5 bases, with 15 bases spanning the gap. The CDR3 runs 15 residues. The CDR3 DNA follows: TGTGCCAGCAGTGGCCCCGGGTTCTGGGACAATGAGCAGTTCTTC. This translates into CASSGPGFWDNEQFF.

The rearrangement uses TRBV15 and TRBJ2-7; D gene uncertain. Trimming removed 0 bases at V and 2 bases at J, with 17 bases between. The germline V gene has CDR1 LNHNV and CDR2 YYDKDF (reference sequence). The CDR3 sequence is 17 residues long. The CDR3 bases are TGTGCCACCAGCAGAGAGGCTAGGATTACCACCCCCTACGAGCAGTACTTC. Protein: CATSREARITTPYEQYF.

This clone was observed once. The rearrangement joins TRBV6-6 to TRBJ2-5, with 13 bases aligning to TRBD2. CDR1 is MNHNY, CDR2 SVGAGI, per germline (reference sequence). V lost 6 bases, J lost 5 bases, and 9 bases stayed unmatched. The CDR3 has 16 amino acids. CDR3 region: CASRAGTSGARETQYF. The CDR3 nucleotides are TGTGCCAGCAGGGCCGGGACTAGCGGGGCGCGGGAGACCCAGTACTTC.

V and J are TRBV6-1 and TRBJ2-7, with 10 bases that match TRBD1. The CDR3 contains 15 residues. CDR1 and CDR2 (germline): MNHNS, SASEGT. V gave up 2 bases and J gave up 2 bases; unmatched junction bases: 3. The CDR3 is CASSEPGQGTYEQYF. Here the CDR3 DNA reads TGTGCCAGCAGTGAACCGGGACAGGGGACCTACGAGCAGTACTTC.